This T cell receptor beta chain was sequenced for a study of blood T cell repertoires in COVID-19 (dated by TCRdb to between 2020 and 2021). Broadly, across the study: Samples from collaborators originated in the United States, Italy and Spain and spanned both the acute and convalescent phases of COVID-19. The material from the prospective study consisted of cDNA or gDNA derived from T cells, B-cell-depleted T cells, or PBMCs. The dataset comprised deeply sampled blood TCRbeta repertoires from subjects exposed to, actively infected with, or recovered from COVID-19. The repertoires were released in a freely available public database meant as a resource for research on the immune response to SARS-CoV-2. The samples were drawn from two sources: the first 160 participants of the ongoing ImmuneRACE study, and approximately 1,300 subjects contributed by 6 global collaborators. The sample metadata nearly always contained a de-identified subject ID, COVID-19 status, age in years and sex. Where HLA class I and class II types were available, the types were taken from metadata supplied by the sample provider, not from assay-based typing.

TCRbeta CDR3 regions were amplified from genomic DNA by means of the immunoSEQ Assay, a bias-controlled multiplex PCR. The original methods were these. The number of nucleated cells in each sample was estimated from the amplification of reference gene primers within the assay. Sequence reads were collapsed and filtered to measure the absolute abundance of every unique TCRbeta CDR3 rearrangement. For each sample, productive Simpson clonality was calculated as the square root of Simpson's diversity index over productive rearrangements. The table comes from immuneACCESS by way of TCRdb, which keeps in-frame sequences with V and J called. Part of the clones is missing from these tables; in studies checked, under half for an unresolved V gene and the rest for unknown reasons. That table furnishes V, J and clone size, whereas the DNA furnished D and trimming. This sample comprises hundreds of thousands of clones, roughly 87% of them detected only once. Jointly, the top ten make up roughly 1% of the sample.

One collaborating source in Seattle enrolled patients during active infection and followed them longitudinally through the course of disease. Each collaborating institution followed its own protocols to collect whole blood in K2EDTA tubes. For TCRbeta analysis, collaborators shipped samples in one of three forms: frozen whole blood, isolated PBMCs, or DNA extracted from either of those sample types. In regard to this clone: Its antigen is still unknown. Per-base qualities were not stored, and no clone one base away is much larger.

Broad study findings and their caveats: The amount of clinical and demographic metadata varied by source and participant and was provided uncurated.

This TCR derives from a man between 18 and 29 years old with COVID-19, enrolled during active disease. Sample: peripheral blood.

In nucleotide form, the sequence is TGTGCCAGCAGCTTAACCGTCGGGGATGAGCAGTTCTTC. This encodes CASSLTVGDEQFF. This chain is built from TRBV7-9 and TRBJ2-1; possibly the D gene is TRBD2, per 5 matching bases. The CDR3 contains 13 residues, cysteine and phenylalanine counted. Of all the DNA, just the CDR3 is kept, 39 bases in frame from base 1. Relative to germline, V is 2 bases shorter and J is 8 bases shorter, with 10 bases between their ends. As encoded in the germline V gene (reference sequence), CDR1 is SEHNR while CDR2 is FQNEAQ.